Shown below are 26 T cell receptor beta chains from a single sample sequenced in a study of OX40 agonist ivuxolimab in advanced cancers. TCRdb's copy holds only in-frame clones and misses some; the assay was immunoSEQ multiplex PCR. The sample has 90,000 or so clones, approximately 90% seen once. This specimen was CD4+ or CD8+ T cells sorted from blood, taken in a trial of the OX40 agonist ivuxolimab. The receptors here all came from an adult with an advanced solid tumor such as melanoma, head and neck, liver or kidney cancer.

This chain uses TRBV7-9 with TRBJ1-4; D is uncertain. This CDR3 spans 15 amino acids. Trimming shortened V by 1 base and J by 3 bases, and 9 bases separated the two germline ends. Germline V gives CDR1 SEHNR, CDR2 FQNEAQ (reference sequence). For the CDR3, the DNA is TGTGCCAGCAGCTTAGGCCTCGAGGCTAATGAAAAACTGTTTTTT. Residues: CASSLGLEANEKLFF. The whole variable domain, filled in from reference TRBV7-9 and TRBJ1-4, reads DTGVSQNPRHKITKRGQNVTFRCDPISEHNRLYWYRQTLGQGPEFLTYFQNEAQLEKSRLLSDRFSAERPKGSFSTLEIQRTEQGDSAMYLCASSLGLEANEKLFFGSGTQLSVL.

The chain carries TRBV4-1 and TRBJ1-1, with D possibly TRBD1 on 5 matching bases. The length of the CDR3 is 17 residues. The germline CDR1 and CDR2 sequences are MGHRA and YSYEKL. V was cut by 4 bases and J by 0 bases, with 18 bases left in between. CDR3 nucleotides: TGCGCCAGCAGCCGAGGGGATAGGCTGGGGTTGAACACTGAAGCTTTCTTT. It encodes CASSRGDRLGLNTEAFF.

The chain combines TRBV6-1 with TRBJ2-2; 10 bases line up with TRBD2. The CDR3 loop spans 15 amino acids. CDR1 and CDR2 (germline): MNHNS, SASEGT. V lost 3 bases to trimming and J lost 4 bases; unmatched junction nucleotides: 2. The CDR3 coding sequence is TGTGCCAGCAGTGAGGGACTAGCGAGCACCGGGGAGCTGTTTTTT. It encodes CASSEGLASTGELFF.

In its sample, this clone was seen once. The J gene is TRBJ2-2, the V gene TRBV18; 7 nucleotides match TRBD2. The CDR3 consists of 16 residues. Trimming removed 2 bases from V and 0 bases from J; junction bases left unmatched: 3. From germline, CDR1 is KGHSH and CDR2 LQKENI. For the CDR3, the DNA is TGTGCCAGCTCACCAGACGGGGGGACGAACACCGGGGAGCTGTTTTTT. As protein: CASSPDGGTNTGELFF. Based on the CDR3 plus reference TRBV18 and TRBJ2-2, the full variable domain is NAGVMQNPRHLVRRRGQEARLRCSPMKGHSHVYWYRQLPEEGLKFMVYLQKENIIDESGMPKERFSAEFPKEGPSILRIQQVVRGDSAAYFCASSPDGGTNTGELFFGEGSRLTVL.

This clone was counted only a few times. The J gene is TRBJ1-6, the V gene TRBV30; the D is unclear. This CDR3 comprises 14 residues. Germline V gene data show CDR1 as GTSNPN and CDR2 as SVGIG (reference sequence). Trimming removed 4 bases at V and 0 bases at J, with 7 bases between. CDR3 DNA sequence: TGTGCCTGGATGACGAGCTCCTATAATTCACCCCTCCACTTT. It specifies CAWMTSSYNSPLHF.

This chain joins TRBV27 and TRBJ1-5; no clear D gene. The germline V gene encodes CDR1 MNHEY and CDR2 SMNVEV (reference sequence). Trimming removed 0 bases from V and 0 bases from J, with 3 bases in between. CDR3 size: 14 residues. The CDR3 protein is CASSLSGSNQPQHF. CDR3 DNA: TGTGCCAGCAGTTTATCGGGTAGCAATCAGCCCCAGCATTTT.

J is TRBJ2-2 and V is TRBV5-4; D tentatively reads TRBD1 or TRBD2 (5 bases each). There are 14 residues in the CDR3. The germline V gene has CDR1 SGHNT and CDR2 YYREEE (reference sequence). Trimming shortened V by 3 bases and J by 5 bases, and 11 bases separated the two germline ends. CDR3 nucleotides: TGTGCCAGCAGCTCCGGGGCGGCTACCGGGGAGCTGTTTTTT. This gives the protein CASSSGAATGELFF.

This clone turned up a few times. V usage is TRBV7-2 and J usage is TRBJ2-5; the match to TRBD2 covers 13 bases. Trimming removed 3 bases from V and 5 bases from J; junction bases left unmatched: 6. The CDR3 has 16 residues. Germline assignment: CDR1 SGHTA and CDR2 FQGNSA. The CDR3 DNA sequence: TGTGCCAGCAGCTTCCGCGGACTAGCGGGAGTGGAGACCCAGTACTTC. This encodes CASSFRGLAGVETQYF.

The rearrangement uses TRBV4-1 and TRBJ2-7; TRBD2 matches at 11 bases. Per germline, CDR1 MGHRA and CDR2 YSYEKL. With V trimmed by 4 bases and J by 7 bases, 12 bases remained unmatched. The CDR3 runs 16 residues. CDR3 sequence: CASSRGVAGGPGEQYF. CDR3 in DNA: TGCGCCAGCAGCCGGGGGGTAGCGGGAGGGCCGGGAGAGCAGTACTTC.

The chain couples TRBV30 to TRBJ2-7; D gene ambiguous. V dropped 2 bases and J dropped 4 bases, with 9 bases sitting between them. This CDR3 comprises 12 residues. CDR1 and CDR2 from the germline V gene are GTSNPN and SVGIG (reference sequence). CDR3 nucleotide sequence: TGTGCCTGGAGTCTGTCGGCGTACGAGCAGTACTTC. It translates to CAWSLSAYEQYF.

CDR3 nucleotide sequence: TGTGCCAGCACCACCCTAGGGCCAGGGCGGGACACTGAAGCTTTCTTT. Its translation is CASTTLGPGRDTEAFF. This chain links TRBV7-9 with TRBJ1-1; D is perhaps TRBD1 (5 bases). Trimming left V 7 bases short and J 3 bases short, with 21 bases between. The V gene's germline CDR1 is SEHNR and CDR2 FQNEAQ (reference sequence). CDR3 length: 16 amino acids. The full variable domain, with the rest looked up from reference TRBV7-9 and TRBJ1-1, is DTGVSQNPRHKITKRGQNVTFRCDPISEHNRLYWYRQTLGQGPEFLTYFQNEAQLEKSRLLSDRFSAERPKGSFSTLEIQRTEQGDSAMYLCASTTLGPGRDTEAFFGQGTRLTVV.

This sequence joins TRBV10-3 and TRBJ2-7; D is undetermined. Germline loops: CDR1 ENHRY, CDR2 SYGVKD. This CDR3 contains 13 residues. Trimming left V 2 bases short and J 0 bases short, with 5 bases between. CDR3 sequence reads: CAISEQVSYEQYF. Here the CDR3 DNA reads TGTGCCATCAGTGAGCAGGTCTCCTACGAGCAGTACTTC.

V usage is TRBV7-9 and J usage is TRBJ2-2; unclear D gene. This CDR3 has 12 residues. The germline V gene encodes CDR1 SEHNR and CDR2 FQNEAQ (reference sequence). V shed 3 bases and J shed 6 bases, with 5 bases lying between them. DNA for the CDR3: TGTGCCAGCAGCTTGTTGTCCGGGGAGCTGTTTTTT. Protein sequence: CASSLLSGELFF.

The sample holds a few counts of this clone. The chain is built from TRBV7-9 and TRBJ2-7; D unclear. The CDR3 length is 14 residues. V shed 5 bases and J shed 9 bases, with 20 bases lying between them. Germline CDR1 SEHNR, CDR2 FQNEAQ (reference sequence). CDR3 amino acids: CASSPESVPTGQYF. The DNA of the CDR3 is TGTGCCAGCAGCCCCGAGAGTGTACCTACGGGGCAGTACTTC.

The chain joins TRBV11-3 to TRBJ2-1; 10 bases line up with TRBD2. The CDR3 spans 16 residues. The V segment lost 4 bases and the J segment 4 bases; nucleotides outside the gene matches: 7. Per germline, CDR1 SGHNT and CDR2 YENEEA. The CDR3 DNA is TGTGCCAGCAGCTACGAGGGACTAGCGCTATACAATGAGCAGTTCTTC. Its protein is CASSYEGLALYNEQFF.

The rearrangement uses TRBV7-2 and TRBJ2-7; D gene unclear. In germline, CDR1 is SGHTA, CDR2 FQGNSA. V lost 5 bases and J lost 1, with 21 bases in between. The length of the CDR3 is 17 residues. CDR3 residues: CASSPSIGVFRSYEQYF. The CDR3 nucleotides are TGTGCCAGCAGCCCATCTATTGGCGTCTTCAGGTCCTACGAGCAGTACTTC. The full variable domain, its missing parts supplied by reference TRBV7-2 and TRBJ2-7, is GAGVSQSPSNKVTEKGKDVELRCDPISGHTALYWYRQSLGQGLEFLIYFQGNSAPDKSGLPSDRFSAERTGGSVSTLTIQRTQQEDSAVYLCASSPSIGVFRSYEQYFGPGTRLTVT.

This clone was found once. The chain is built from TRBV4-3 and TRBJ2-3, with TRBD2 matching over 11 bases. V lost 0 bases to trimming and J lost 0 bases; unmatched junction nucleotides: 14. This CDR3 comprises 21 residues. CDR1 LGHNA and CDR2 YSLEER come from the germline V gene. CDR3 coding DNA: TGCGCCAGCAGCCAAGATTTCAAGAGGACTAGCGGGTACTCTAGCACAGATACGCAGTATTTT. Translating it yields CASSQDFKRTSGYSSTDTQYF.

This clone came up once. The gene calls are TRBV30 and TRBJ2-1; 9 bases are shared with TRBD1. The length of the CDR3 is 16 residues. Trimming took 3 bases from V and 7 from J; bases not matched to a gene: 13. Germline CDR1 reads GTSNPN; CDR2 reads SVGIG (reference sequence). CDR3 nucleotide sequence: TGTGCCTGGAGCCCTGGACAGGGGTATACTAGGAATGAGCAGTTCTTC. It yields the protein CAWSPGQGYTRNEQFF.

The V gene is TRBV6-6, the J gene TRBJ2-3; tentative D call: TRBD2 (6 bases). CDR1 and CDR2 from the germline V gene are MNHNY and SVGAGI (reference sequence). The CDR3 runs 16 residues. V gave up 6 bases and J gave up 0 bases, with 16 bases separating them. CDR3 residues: CASSPRALASTDTQYF. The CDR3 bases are TGTGCCAGCAGCCCTCGCGCACTAGCTAGCACAGATACGCAGTATTTT.

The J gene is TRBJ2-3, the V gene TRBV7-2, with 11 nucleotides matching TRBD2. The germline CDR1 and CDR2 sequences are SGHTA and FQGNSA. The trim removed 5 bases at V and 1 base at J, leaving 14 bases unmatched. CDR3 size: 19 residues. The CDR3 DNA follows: TGTGCCAGCAGCCAGACCCCCGTCGTAGCGGGAGGGCGCACAGATACGCAGTATTTT. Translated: CASSQTPVVAGGRTDTQYF.

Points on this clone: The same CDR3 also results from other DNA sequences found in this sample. The CDR3, as DNA: TGTGCCAGCAGCTTATTGGGCCCGGGATACAATGAGCAGTTCTTC. Translation: CASSLLGPGYNEQFF. J is TRBJ2-1 and V is TRBV7-2; a possible D gene is TRBD2 (5 bases). There are 15 residues in the CDR3. From germline, CDR1 is SGHTA and CDR2 FQGNSA. V was trimmed by 2 bases and J by 4 bases, leaving 12 bases between them.

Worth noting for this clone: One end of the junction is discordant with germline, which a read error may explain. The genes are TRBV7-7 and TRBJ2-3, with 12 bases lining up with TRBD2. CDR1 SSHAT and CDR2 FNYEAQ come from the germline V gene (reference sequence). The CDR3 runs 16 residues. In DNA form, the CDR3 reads TGTGCTAGCAGCCCAGGACTAGCGGGAAGCACAGATACGCAGTATTTT. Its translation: CASSPGLAGSTDTQYF.

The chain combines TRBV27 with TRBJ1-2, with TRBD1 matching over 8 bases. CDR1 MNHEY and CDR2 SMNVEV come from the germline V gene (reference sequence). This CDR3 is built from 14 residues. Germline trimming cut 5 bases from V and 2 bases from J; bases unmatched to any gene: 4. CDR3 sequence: CASSRQGSNYGYTF. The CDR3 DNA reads TGTGCCAGCAGTCGACAGGGGTCAAACTATGGCTACACCTTC.

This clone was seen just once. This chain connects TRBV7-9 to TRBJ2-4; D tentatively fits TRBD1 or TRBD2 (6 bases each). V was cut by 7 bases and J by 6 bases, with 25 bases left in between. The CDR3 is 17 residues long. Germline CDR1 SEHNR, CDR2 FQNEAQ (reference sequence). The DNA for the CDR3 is TGTGCCAGCACGACGTCGGGGGTTGACAGGAGGGGAAACATTCAGTACTTC. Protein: CASTTSGVDRRGNIQYF.

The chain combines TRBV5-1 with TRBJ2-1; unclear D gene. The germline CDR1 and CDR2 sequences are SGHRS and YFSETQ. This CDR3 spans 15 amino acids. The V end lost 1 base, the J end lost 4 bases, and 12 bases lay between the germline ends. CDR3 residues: CASSLMYGEYNEQFF. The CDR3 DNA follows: TGCGCCAGCAGCTTGATGTACGGAGAGTACAATGAGCAGTTCTTC.

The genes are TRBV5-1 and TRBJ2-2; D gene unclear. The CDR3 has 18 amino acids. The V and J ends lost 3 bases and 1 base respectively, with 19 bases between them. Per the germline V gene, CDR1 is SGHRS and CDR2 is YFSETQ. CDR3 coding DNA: TGCGCCAGCAGCTCCGTCCTGGCGGCCGTAGAGAACACCGGGGAGCTGTTTTTT. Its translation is CASSSVLAAVENTGELFF.